This TCR beta chain was sequenced during a study of T cell responses to AZD1222 COVID-19 vaccine. Overall study findings and caveats: Baseline seropositivity occurred in only a handful of AZD1222 recipients.

CDR1 is ENHRY and CDR2 is SYGVKD in the germline V gene. CDR3 length: 15 amino acids. The V segment lost 6 bases and the J segment 5 bases; nucleotides outside the gene matches: 9. Clones were read by immunoSEQ multiplex PCR, and TCRdb kept only the in-frame ones, dropping some. The sample includes more than 95,000 clones, approximately 90% seen only once; the top ten take 1.6%. A remark on this clone: What it recognizes is unknown.

Specimen: peripheral blood, collected 28 days after the second AZD1222 dose. The gene calls are TRBV10-3 and TRBJ2-1, with 8 nucleotides matching TRBD1. The TCR was taken from an adult who received the AZD1222 COVID-19 vaccine. CDR3 protein: CAISKSGQANNEQFF. The CDR3 DNA follows: TGTGCCATCAGCAAATCGGGACAGGCAAACAATGAGCAGTTCTTC.